The rows below give T cell receptor beta chains drawn from one sample of a study of blood T cell repertoires in COVID-19. Clones were sequenced by immunoSEQ multiplex PCR, and TCRdb holds only the in-frame ones, with some missing. The sample consists of under 250,000 clones, 84% of them appearing once. The sequenced sample was peripheral blood. The receptors derive from a woman between 40 and 50 years old who had recovered from COVID-19. Both conserved end residues are part of each CDR3. Fields, in order: J gene, D gene, V gene, clone size, CDR3 DNA, CDR3 protein. D genes are given only for firm matches. Rows may omit the clone size; those that give it use once, few, many or a size class.

J gene: TRBJ1-2; D gene: .; V gene: TRBV12-3/TRBV12-4; clone size: .; CDR3 DNA: TGTGCCAGCAGCCACGGGGTGGACTATGGCTACACCTTC; CDR3 protein: CASSHGVDYGYTF
J gene: TRBJ2-3; D gene: .; V gene: TRBV7-2; clone size: .; CDR3 DNA: TGTGCCAGCAGCTTAGGAGTAGCCGGTGGCACAGATACGCAGTATTTT; CDR3 protein: CASSLGVAGGTDTQYF
J gene: TRBJ1-1; D gene: TRBD1; V gene: TRBV7-9; clone size: .; CDR3 DNA: TGTGCCAGCAGCTTCCGGGACAGGTTCTCTGAAGCTTTCTTT; CDR3 protein: CASSFRDRFSEAFF
J gene: TRBJ1-2; D gene: TRBD1; V gene: TRBV27; clone size: .; CDR3 DNA: TGTGCCAGCAGTTTAGGGGGGACAGCTACTAACTATGGCTACACCTTC; CDR3 protein: CASSLGGTATNYGYTF
J gene: TRBJ2-1; D gene: .; V gene: TRBV11-2; clone size: few; CDR3 DNA: TGTGCCAGCAGCCCACTCAAGGGGGGCAGGGGGAATGAGCAGTTCTTC; CDR3 protein: CASSPLKGGRGNEQFF
J gene: TRBJ1-1; D gene: .; V gene: TRBV2; clone size: .; CDR3 DNA: TGTGCCAGCACTTACGGGAACACTGAAGCTTTCTTT; CDR3 protein: CASTYGNTEAFF
J gene: TRBJ1-5; D gene: .; V gene: TRBV28; clone size: .; CDR3 DNA: TGTGCCAGCAGTTCGCCGGGAAGCGAAAAGCCCCAGCATTTT; CDR3 protein: CASSSPGSEKPQHF
J gene: TRBJ2-2; D gene: TRBD2; V gene: TRBV6-5; clone size: few; CDR3 DNA: TGTGCCAGCATTCCCGGGACTAAGAACACCGGGGAGCTGTTTTTT; CDR3 protein: CASIPGTKNTGELFF
J gene: TRBJ1-5; D gene: TRBD1; V gene: TRBV28; clone size: .; CDR3 DNA: TGTGCCAGCAGTTCGGACAGGGAGAGCAATCAGCCCCAGCATTTT; CDR3 protein: CASSSDRESNQPQHF
J gene: TRBJ2-5; D gene: .; V gene: TRBV7-5; clone size: .; CDR3 DNA: TGTGCCAGAAGCCCGGGACGGGAGTCTATCGAGACCCAGTACTTC; CDR3 protein: CARSPGRESIETQYF
J gene: TRBJ1-4; D gene: TRBD1; V gene: TRBV7-8; clone size: .; CDR3 DNA: TGTGCCAGCAGCCCGGGCGTGGGACAGCTTGCAACTAATGAAAAACTGTTTTTT; CDR3 protein: CASSPGVGQLATNEKLFF
J gene: TRBJ2-7; D gene: .; V gene: TRBV4-1; clone size: .; CDR3 DNA: TGCGCCAGCAGCCAAGAACAGCCTACCAGGCAGTACTTC; CDR3 protein: CASSQEQPTRQYF
J gene: TRBJ2-1; D gene: .; V gene: TRBV12-3/TRBV12-4; clone size: .; CDR3 DNA: TGTGCCAGCAGTTTACTCAATGAGCAGTTCTTC; CDR3 protein: CASSLLNEQFF
J gene: TRBJ1-2; D gene: .; V gene: TRBV5-4; clone size: once; CDR3 DNA: TGTGCCAGCAGCCTTGACACGAACTATGGCTACACCTTC; CDR3 protein: CASSLDTNYGYTF
J gene: TRBJ2-1; D gene: .; V gene: TRBV24-1; clone size: .; CDR3 DNA: TGTGCCACCAGTGAACCTCGGACCGGGGGGCACAATGAGCAGTTCTTC; CDR3 protein: CATSEPRTGGHNEQFF
J gene: TRBJ1-1; D gene: .; V gene: TRBV6-2/TRBV6-3; clone size: once; CDR3 DNA: TGTGCCAGCAGCTCCTATAGAGACACTGAAGCTTTCTTT; CDR3 protein: CASSSYRDTEAFF
J gene: TRBJ2-5; D gene: TRBD2; V gene: TRBV6-2/TRBV6-3; clone size: .; CDR3 DNA: TGTGCCAGCAGCCCCCTAGCGGGGGGGGAGACCCAGTACTTC; CDR3 protein: CASSPLAGGETQYF
J gene: TRBJ2-5; D gene: .; V gene: TRBV9; clone size: .; CDR3 DNA: TGTGCCAGCACCCTCGGGGTGGGCAGGCGGACCCAGTACTTC; CDR3 protein: CASTLGVGRRTQYF
J gene: TRBJ2-7; D gene: .; V gene: TRBV18; clone size: .; CDR3 DNA: TGTGCCAGCTCACCGGGAACAGGGGGGGACGAGCAGTACTTC; CDR3 protein: CASSPGTGGDEQYF
J gene: TRBJ2-1; D gene: .; V gene: TRBV10-3; clone size: .; CDR3 DNA: TGTGCCACACAACAGTACAATGAGCAGTTCTTC; CDR3 protein: CATQQYNEQFF
J gene: TRBJ2-1; D gene: .; V gene: TRBV15; clone size: .; CDR3 DNA: TGTGCCACCAGCCTCCACTGGGGGGACAATGAGCAGTTCTTC; CDR3 protein: CATSLHWGDNEQFF
J gene: TRBJ1-4; D gene: TRBD1; V gene: TRBV19; clone size: once; CDR3 DNA: TGTGCCAGTAGTATGACAGGGGGGACAATCAAACTGTTTTTT; CDR3 protein: CASSMTGGTIKLFF
J gene: TRBJ2-7; D gene: TRBD2; V gene: TRBV10-2; clone size: few; CDR3 DNA: TGCGCCAGCAGTAGGCTCCCTAGCGGGGGGCCTACCTACGAGCAGTACTTC; CDR3 protein: CASSRLPSGGPTYEQYF
J gene: TRBJ2-1; D gene: TRBD1; V gene: TRBV6-5; clone size: .; CDR3 DNA: TGTGCCAGCAGTTATACCGGGACAGGGTTAAAGTTCTTC; CDR3 protein: CASSYTGTGLKFF
J gene: TRBJ2-1; D gene: .; V gene: TRBV4-2; clone size: .; CDR3 DNA: TGTGCCAGCAGCCCTCTGGGCCACAATGAGCAGTTCTTC; CDR3 protein: CASSPLGHNEQFF
J gene: TRBJ1-3; D gene: .; V gene: TRBV28; clone size: once; CDR3 DNA: TGTGCCAGCATGCCCCCAGGGATGTTTGGAAACACCATATATTTT; CDR3 protein: CASMPPGMFGNTIYF